This T cell receptor (beta chain) was retrieved from a study of T cell responses to AZD1222 COVID-19 vaccine. Germline V gene sequence: CDR1 KGHDR, CDR2 SFDVKD. This CDR3 spans 18 amino acids. V dropped 4 bases and J dropped 0; count of bases not matched to a gene: 5. This clone showed up just once. Sequencing used immunoSEQ multiplex PCR; TCRdb keeps in-frame clones, though not all of them. The table has approximately 94,000 clones, about 88% seen once. The sequence was obtained from an adult in good health. The chain links TRBV24-1 to TRBJ2-2, with 12 bases fitting TRBD2. The sequenced sample was peripheral blood, obtained on day 0 of AZD1222 vaccination. The CDR3 loop is CATSDPTSGRPNTGELFF. CDR3 nucleotides: TGTGCCACCAGTGACCCGACTAGCGGGAGACCGAACACCGGGGAGCTGTTTTTT.